This T cell receptor (beta chain) appears in the sequencing data of a study of T cells in Graves' hyperthyroidism and ophthalmopathy. The wider study: Pretreatment peripheral blood was obtained at initial diagnosis. The study's findings and limits: Ophthalmopathy was model-predicted a median around seven months pre-onset.

Trimming cost V 11 bases and J 5 bases; bases outside gene matches: 7. This CDR3 comprises 13 residues. Germline CDR1 MNHNS, CDR2 SASEGT. This clonotype was observed at least ten times. Its antigen is not identified. In making diagnoses, clinical symptoms, serum thyroxine and TRAb, thyroid ultrasound and orbital computed tomography were all used. Extraction of PBMCs used roughly 9.6 ml of fresh peripheral blood. TCR beta CDR3 sequences were amplified from RNA transcripts. First-round RT-PCR with HTBI primers amplified the TCR CDR3 region. TCRdb ran MiXCR on the multiplex PCR reads and lists one entry per CDR3 protein. The sample has hundreds of thousands of distinct CDR3 sequences, 14% seen once.

This chain connects TRBV6-1 to TRBJ2-5, with 11 bases that match TRBD1. Sequencing was done on a sample of blood. The clonotype comes from a woman in her 30s with Graves' hyperthyroidism. The CDR3 spells CAACRDRGETQYF. The CDR3 region has the DNA TGTGCCGCGTGTCGGGACAGGGGGGAGACCCAGTACTTC.